This T cell receptor (beta chain) was sequenced during a study of Ad26.COV2.S vaccination and SARS-CoV-2 variants. Study results and caveats: In vaccinated individuals, spike-specific CD8+ and CD4+ T cell responses reportedly displayed substantial breadth. It was vaccine recipients, not placebo recipients, who had the higher spike-specific TCR breadth. TCR breadth and depth estimates may have understated total T cell responses.

With 3 bases clipped from V and 8 bases from J, the junction kept 1 base outside the gene matches. CDR1 is LGHDT, CDR2 YNNKEL, per germline (reference sequence). The CDR3 length is 12 residues. Method: immunoSEQ multiplex PCR; TCRdb's copy keeps in-frame clones and lacks some. Of 43,000 or so clones listed, about 83% are singletons. As concerns this clone: Its specificity is not known.

Sequenced here: peripheral blood, sampled after recovery from COVID-19. This sequence originates from a human donor who had recovered from COVID-19. The chain has TRBV3-1 (or the pseudogene TRBV3-2) and TRBJ1-2, with 9 bases identical to TRBD1. The CDR3 region has the DNA TGTGCCAGCAGCCAGGGACAGGGAGGCTACACCTTC. The encoded protein is CASSQGQGGYTF.